This TCR beta chain was recovered during a study of response to subunit inactivated influenza vaccine (dated 2018 in TCRdb). For context, the study as a whole: Deep quantitative T cell receptor repertoire profiling was used in the study to track responses to a trivalent subunit inactivated influenza vaccine. Broader findings and caveats from the paper: The authors proposed that each seasonal influenza vaccination may bring in only a limited number of new T cells.

In this sample, this clonotype turned up a few times. Its recognized antigen is unknown. No much larger clone exists at a distance of one base, and base qualities are not known. To prepare the library, RT-PCR was applied. Sequencing instrument: Illumina HiSeq 2500. The public reads were reanalyzed by TCRdb: fastp trimming at Q25, MiXCR alignment, in-frame beta chains only. Each record represents a unique CDR3 protein, reported with the most common genes and DNA among its rows. The sample profile shows roughly 790,000 distinct CDR3 sequences; around 20% of them were found once. The top ten clones comprise about 9.4% of the sample. V sheds 2 bases and J sheds 5 bases, leaving 13 bases between their ends. The germline V gene specifies SGHRS as CDR1 and YFSETQ as CDR2. From the cysteine through the phenylalanine, the CDR3 covers 14 amino acids. The sequence is cut down to CDR3 DNA, 42 bases in frame from base 1.

The chain is encoded by TRBV5-1 joined to TRBJ2-5; a weak D assignment points to TRBD1 (7 bases agree). The starting material was PBMCs from blood, obtained approximately 5 days after vaccination. The sequence derives from a man aged 50-59 years who received an inactivated influenza vaccine. Donor details come from another sample of the same person, matched by shared clones. The DNA sequence is as follows: TGCGCCAGCAGCTTCGGACAGGCGGGGGAGACCCAGTACTTC. The resulting protein is CASSFGQAGETQYF.